A selection of T cell receptor beta chains follows, all from one sample in a study of a mutant IDH1 vaccine in newly diagnosed glioma. Antigen specificity for these receptors is unknown. Clones were sequenced by immunoSEQ multiplex PCR, and TCRdb holds only the in-frame ones, with some missing. The sample carries more than 30,000 clones, around 87% recorded once. The specimen was PBMCs, collected from a glioma patient whose treatment included an IDH1 peptide vaccine. These receptors were collected from a man aged 18 to 30 with glioma. CDR3s include the opening cysteine and the closing phenylalanine or tryptophan. D genes are given only for firm matches.

V gene	D gene	CDR3 protein
TRBV25-1	TRBD2	CASKMGREDNEQFF
TRBV29-1	NA	CSVEDLGGTNEKLFF
TRBV5-4	NA	CASSLDWNTEAFF
TRBV2	NA	CATLTGQLYYGYTF
TRBV7-9	NA	CASSLGSMNTEAFF
TRBV6-5	NA	CASSYSNGFQETQYF
TRBV29-1	NA	CSVRGRSGPGSGNTIYF
TRBV18	NA	CASSPRGINTGELFF
TRBV19	TRBD1	CASQEGQGLRGNQPQHF
TRBV5-1	NA	CASSFERAPQETQYF
TRBV5-4	NA	CASSSERVGELFF
TRBV6-6	NA	CASVNTGGNTEAFF
TRBV2	NA	CASRTDSFNQPQHF
TRBV28	TRBD1	CASTEGQVVMSRGYTF
TRBV7-2	TRBD1	CASSPDRGHEKLFF
TRBV5-6	NA	CASSLGGAPTTQYF
TRBV30	NA	CAWNGGVSTMNTEAFF
TRBV6-5	NA	CASRAQGPGGYTF
TRBV4-2	NA	CASSPTRGDTQYF
TRBV13	TRBD1	CASSLGRGELYGYTF
TRBV11-2	NA	CASSLMVRSSYEQYF
TRBV7-9	TRBD2	CASSPGLAGDVFAYNEQFF
TRBV19	TRBD2	CASSSLAGGEETQYF
TRBV2	NA	CASTVTGGSYEQYF
TRBV6-1	NA	CASMDMAGNTGELFF
TRBV29-1	TRBD1	CSVKGQGVYNEQFF
TRBV4-1	TRBD2	CASSPSGGWVDTQYF
TRBV7-9	NA	CASSLLSDQPQHF
TRBV7-2	TRBD2	CASSTTLAGGLYEQYF
TRBV30	NA	CAWSVLESYNEQFF
TRBV29-1	NA	CSVVGLDSANEQFF
TRBV5-5	NA	CASSLTGYQETQYF
TRBV9	TRBD1	CASSATGGNTEAFF
TRBV4-1	NA	CASSRDGGNTEAFF
TRBV5-6	TRBD1	CASSLGLGQVVGELFF
TRBV5-1	NA	CASSLGTGISNQPQHF
TRBV2	NA	CASSEGWRGYGYTF
TRBV10-3	NA	CAISESGVRNYGYTF
TRBV30	NA	CAWSVYAVGEQYF
TRBV6-1	NA	CASSEAPDSYSPLHF
TRBV10-3	TRBD1	CAISEQGDEKLFF
TRBV29-1	NA	CSVEAGQGSGKLFF
TRBV9	TRBD2	CASSSGLAGGSTGELFF
TRBV4-1	NA	CASSAMSDKNTGELFF
TRBV30	NA	CAWSVNSRHGYTF
TRBV5-1	NA	CASSEGDSYGYTF
TRBV4-1	NA	CASSQGITGELFF
TRBV30	NA	CAWNRGTSGNTIYF
TRBV5-1	TRBD1	CASSLDGQGNTEAFF
TRBV7-9	TRBD1	CASSLQGPPQHF
TRBV18	TRBD2	CASSLGLAASTDTQYF
TRBV5-1	NA	CASSFRPEDTDTQYF
TRBV7-2	NA	CASSPGYYGYTF
TRBV4-3	TRBD1	CASAPGQHYEQYF
TRBV5-1	TRBD1	CASSSTPGQGDEKLFF
TRBV9	NA	CASSVSTMNTEAFF
TRBV4-3	TRBD2	CASSQEPSGNEQFF
TRBV30	NA	CAWSRLRAKNIQYF